This T cell receptor (beta chain) was found in a study of CD4 T cells in relation to SARS-CoV-2 and coronaviruses. At the level of the study: The negative reference was HIV-1 Nef peptide pool or peptide-free culture.

The length of the CDR3 is 12 residues. CDR1 is WSHSY, CDR2 SAAADI, per germline. V lost 10 bases, J lost 3 bases, and 13 bases lay in between. Before the COVID-19 pandemic, during about 2011-2019, CD4+ T cells were taken from unexposed donors. CD4+ T cells were isolated from the cells after more than 8 days of culture. Here immunoSEQ multiplex PCR was the method, and the copy in TCRdb shows in-frame clones only, minus some. Of more than 15,000 clones listed, approximately 78% were seen once; the top ten hold about a fifth. To note about this clone: No antigen is known for it.

The sequencing sample was made of CD4+ T cells from PBMCs, cultured in vitro. The clonotype comes from a human donor in good health. The rearrangement joins TRBV10-2 to TRBJ2-7; D unclear. This chain's CDR3 is CATRNLNYEQYF. The DNA for the CDR3 is TGCGCCACACGGAACCTTAACTACGAGCAGTACTTC.